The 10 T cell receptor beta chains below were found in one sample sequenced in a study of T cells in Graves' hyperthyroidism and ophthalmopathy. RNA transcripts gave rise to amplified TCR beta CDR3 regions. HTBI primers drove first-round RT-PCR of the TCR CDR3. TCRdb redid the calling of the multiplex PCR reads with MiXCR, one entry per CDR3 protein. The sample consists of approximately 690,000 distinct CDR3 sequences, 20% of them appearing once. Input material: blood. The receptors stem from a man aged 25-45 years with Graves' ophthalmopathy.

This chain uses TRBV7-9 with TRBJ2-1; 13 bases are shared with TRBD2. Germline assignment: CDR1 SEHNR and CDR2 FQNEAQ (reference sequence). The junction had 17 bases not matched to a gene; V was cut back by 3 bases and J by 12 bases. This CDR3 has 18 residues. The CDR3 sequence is CASSFGQGGLAGEEVQFF. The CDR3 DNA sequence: TGTGCCAGCAGCTTTGGACAGGGTGGACTAGCGGGAGAAGAGGTGCAGTTCTTC.

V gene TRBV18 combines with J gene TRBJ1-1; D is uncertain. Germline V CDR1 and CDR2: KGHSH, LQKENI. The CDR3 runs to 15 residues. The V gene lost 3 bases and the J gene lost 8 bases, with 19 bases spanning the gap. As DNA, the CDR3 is TGTGCCAGCTCACCGGAGATGGCAGAAGGAATCGAAGCTTTCTTT. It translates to CASSPEMAEGIEAFF. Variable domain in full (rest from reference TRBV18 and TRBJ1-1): NAGVMQNPRHLVRRRGQEARLRCSPMKGHSHVYWYRQLPEEGLKFMVYLQKENIIDESGMPKERFSAEFPKEGPSILRIQQVVRGDSAAYFCASSPEMAEGIEAFFGQGTRLTVV.

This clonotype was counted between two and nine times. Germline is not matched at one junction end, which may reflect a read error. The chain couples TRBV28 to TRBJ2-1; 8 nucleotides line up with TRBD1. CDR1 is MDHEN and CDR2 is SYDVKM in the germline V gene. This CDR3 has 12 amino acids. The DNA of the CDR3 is TGTGCCAGCAGTCTTCAGACAGGGGCGAACCTCTTC. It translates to CASSLQTGANLF.

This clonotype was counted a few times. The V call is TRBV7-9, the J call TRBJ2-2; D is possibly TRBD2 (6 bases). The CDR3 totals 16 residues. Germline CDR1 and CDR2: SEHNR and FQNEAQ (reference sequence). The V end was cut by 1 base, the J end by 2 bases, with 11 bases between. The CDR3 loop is CASSLESAGNTGELFF. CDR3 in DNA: TGTGCCAGCAGCTTAGAGTCGGCGGGAAACACCGGGGAGCTGTTTTTT.

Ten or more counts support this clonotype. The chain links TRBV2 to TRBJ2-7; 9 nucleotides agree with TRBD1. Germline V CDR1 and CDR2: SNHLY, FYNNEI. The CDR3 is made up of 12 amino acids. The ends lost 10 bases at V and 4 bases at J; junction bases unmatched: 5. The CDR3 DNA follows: TGTGCCACTTCCGGGACAGGGTACGAGCAGTACTTC. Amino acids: CATSGTGYEQYF.

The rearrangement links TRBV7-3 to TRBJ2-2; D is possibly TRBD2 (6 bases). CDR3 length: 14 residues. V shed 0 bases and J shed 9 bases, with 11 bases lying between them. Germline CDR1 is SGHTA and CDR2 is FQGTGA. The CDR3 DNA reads TGTGCCAGCAGCTTAACCAGGGAGGCCAGGGAGCTGTTTTTT. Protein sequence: CASSLTREARELFF. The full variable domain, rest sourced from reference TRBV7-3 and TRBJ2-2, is GAGVSQTPSNKVTEKGKYVELRCDPISGHTALYWYRQSLGQGPEFLIYFQGTGAADDSGLPNDRFFAVRPEGSVSTLKIQRTERGDSAVYLCASSLTREARELFFGEGSRLTVL.

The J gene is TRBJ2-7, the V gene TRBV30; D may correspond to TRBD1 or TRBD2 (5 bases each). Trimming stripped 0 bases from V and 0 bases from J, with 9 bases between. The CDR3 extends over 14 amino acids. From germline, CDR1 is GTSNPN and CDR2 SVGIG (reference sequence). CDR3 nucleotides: TGTGCCTGGAGTGTGGCAGGGAGCTCCTACGAGCAGTACTTC. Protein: CAWSVAGSSYEQYF.

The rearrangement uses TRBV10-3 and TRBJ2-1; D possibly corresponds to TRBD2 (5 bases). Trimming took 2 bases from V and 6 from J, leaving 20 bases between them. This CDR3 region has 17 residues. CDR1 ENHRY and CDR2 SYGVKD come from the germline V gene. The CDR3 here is CAISEPGKRVLGNEQFF. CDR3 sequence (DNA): TGTGCCATCAGTGAGCCCGGGAAGCGAGTTCTGGGCAATGAGCAGTTCTTC.

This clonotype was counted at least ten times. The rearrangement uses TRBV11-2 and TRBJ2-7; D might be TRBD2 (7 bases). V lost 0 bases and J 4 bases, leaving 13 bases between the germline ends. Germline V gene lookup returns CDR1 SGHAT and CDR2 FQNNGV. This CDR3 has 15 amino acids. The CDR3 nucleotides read TGTGCCAGCAGCTTAGAGGGGGGGGGGCGGTACGAGCAGTACTTC. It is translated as CASSLEGGGRYEQYF. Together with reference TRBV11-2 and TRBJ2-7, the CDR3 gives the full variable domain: EAGVAQSPRYKIIEKRQSVAFWCNPISGHATLYWYQQILGQGPKLLIQFQNNGVVDDSQLPKDRFSAERLKGVDSTLKIQPAKLEDSAVYLCASSLEGGGRYEQYFGPGTRLTVT.

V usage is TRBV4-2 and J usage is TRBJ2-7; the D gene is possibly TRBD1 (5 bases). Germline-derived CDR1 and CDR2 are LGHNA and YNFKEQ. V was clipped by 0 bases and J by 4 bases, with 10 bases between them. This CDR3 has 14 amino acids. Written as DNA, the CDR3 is TGTGCCAGCAGCCAAGATACGCAGGGTTACGAGCAGTACTTC. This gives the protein CASSQDTQGYEQYF.